This TCR beta chain was sequenced during a study of cytomegalovirus exposure and HLA in healthy donors. Overall study context: Prior work identified 100 million to 130 million unique TCR beta sequences in roughly 180 million T cells.

Primers for the PCR totalled 60 Vbeta and 13 Jbeta. The protocol was immunoSEQ multiplex PCR, while the TCRdb copy is restricted to in-frame clones and leaves out a portion. Of some 130,000 clones in the sample, 65% to 80% are singletons; the top ten hold 0.95% to 1.1%. CDR1 is SGHTA and CDR2 is FQGTGA in the germline V gene. Trimming took off 5 bases at V and 1 base at J, with 11 bases between the two ends. This CDR3 spans 14 amino acids. Concerning this clone: Its antigen is as yet unknown.

Study-level results: Later analysis demonstrated an association between a missense DCLRE1C variant and TCR beta V- and J-gene trimming. Later analysis placed DRB1 highest and HLA-C lowest in TCR association rates, which differed by HLA locus.

The specimen sequenced was PBMCs. The gene calls are TRBV7-3 and TRBJ1-1; a weak D match, TRBD1 (5 bases). The clonotype was recovered from a human donor in good health. The CDR3 spells CASSIERGNTEAFF. CDR3 DNA sequence: TGTGCCAGCAGCATAGAAAGGGGGAACACTGAAGCTTTCTTT.